One and the same sample provided the 31 T cell receptor beta chains below, sequenced in a study of control samples from healthy donors and cancer patients. Measured with immunoSEQ multiplex PCR; TCRdb has only the in-frame clones, and not every one. This repertoire shows approximately 230,000 clones, roughly 87% found once; its top ten account for 10% to 15%. Material: PBMCs. The receptors were gathered from a woman aged 60 to 75 with lung cancer.

This clone has a single count. This chain links TRBV28 with TRBJ2-2, with 8 bases matching TRBD2. The CDR3 extends over 15 amino acids. Germline values: CDR1 MDHEN, CDR2 SYDVKM. J gave up 7 bases and V 4 bases, and 8 bases lay outside the gene matches. The CDR3 loop is CASSSLAGDVGELFF. In DNA, the CDR3 is TGTGCCAGCAGTTCCCTAGCGGGTGACGTCGGGGAGCTGTTTTTT.

The chain employs TRBV12-3 or TRBV12-4 and TRBJ1-1; no clear D gene. The CDR3 consists of 12 residues. Trimming took off 3 bases at V and 2 bases at J, with 4 bases between the two ends. CDR3 loop: CASSFSNTEAFF. DNA of the CDR3: TGTGCCAGCAGTTTCAGTAACACTGAAGCTTTCTTT.

The chain has TRBV28 and TRBJ2-3, with D unresolved. V lost 5 bases to trimming and J lost 5 bases, with 17 bases between them. The CDR3 extends over 15 amino acids. Germline lookup yields CDR1 MDHEN and CDR2 SYDVKM. The CDR3 DNA is TGTGCCAGCAGTCCCCTCCGCCTATATCGAGATACGCAGTATTTT. Translation gives CASSPLRLYRDTQYF.

This sequence joins TRBV3-1 (or the pseudogene TRBV3-2) and TRBJ1-2; the D gene is possibly TRBD1 (6 bases). Trimming stripped 3 bases from V and 2 bases from J, with 13 bases between. The CDR3 extends over 15 amino acids. Per the germline V gene, CDR1 is LGHDT and CDR2 is YNNKEL (reference sequence). CDR3 protein: CASSHSGEGNYGYTF. The CDR3 nucleotides are TGTGCCAGCAGCCACTCAGGGGAAGGGAACTATGGCTACACCTTC.

The chain links TRBV5-1 to TRBJ2-5, with 11 bases that match TRBD2. The germline CDR1 and CDR2 sequences are SGHRS and YFSETQ. With 0 bases clipped from V and 3 bases from J, the junction kept 1 base outside the gene matches. CDR3 length: 15 amino acids. CDR3 DNA: TGCGCCAGCAGCTTGGTTAGCGGGGGGGAAGAGACCCAGTACTTC. Residues: CASSLVSGGEETQYF.

This clone was found once. This chain links TRBV27 with TRBJ2-4, with D tentatively TRBD2 (6 bases). Germline CDR1 is MNHEY and CDR2 is SMNVEV (reference sequence). This CDR3 has 12 residues. Trimming took off 4 bases at V and 7 bases at J, with 8 bases between the two ends. The CDR3 here is CASSSRGNIQYF. The CDR3 DNA follows: TGTGCCAGCAGTTCCCGGGGGAACATTCAGTACTTC.

The genes are TRBV5-1 and TRBJ2-7; 7 nucleotides agree with TRBD1. The CDR3 is made up of 13 amino acids. Germline lookup yields CDR1 SGHRS and CDR2 YFSETQ. J lost 3 bases, V lost 2 bases, and 2 bases had no gene match. The DNA for the CDR3 is TGCGCCAGCAGCTTACGACAGGGCTACGAGCAGTACTTC. It translates to CASSLRQGYEQYF. The complete variable domain, with remaining parts taken from reference TRBV5-1 and TRBJ2-7, reads KAGVTQTPRYLIKTRGQQVTLSCSPISGHRSVSWYQQTPGQGLQFLFEYFSETQRNKGNFPGRFSGRQFSNSRSEMNVSTLELGDSALYLCASSLRQGYEQYFGPGTRLTVT.

The chain has TRBV12-2 and TRBJ2-7. TRBV12-2 is tagged as a pseudogene. The CDR3 spans 13 residues. The CDR3 protein is CASRLRGPYEQYF. The CDR3 DNA reads as TGTGCAAGTCGCTTACGGGGCCCCTACGAGCAGTACTTC.

The rearrangement uses TRBV9 and TRBJ2-1, with a weak D call TRBD2 (5 bases). Trimming removed 2 bases at V and 0 bases at J, with 6 bases between. Germline V gene lookup returns CDR1 SGDLS and CDR2 YYNGEE. The CDR3 has 14 residues. CDR3 region: CASSVAGSYNEQFF. CDR3 DNA sequence: TGTGCCAGCAGCGTTGCGGGCTCCTACAATGAGCAGTTCTTC.

This clone was seen a single time. The rearrangement joins TRBV27 to TRBJ1-3; D may be TRBD1 (5 bases). The germline V and J ends were trimmed by 6 bases and 10 bases, with 19 bases remaining between them. Germline-derived CDR1 and CDR2 are MNHEY and SMNVEV (reference sequence). The CDR3 contains 14 residues. CDR3 residues: CASRGTALGRTIYF. DNA for the CDR3: TGTGCCAGCAGAGGGACGGCCCTTGGGAGAACCATATATTTT.

The chain has TRBV7-7 and TRBJ2-3; 9 bases are a match to TRBD2. The CDR3 has 16 residues. Unmatched junction bases numbered 10, after V lost 5 bases and J lost 4 bases. The germline gives CDR1 SSHAT, CDR2 FNYEAQ (reference sequence). The CDR3 protein is CASSPGVSGSADTQYF. The CDR3 DNA follows: TGTGCCAGCAGCCCCGGTGTTAGCGGGAGCGCAGATACGCAGTATTTT.

The V call is TRBV2, the J call TRBJ2-3; D gene uncertain. The CDR3 loop spans 14 amino acids. Trimming took off 6 bases at V and 4 bases at J, with 14 bases between the two ends. CDR1 is SNHLY, CDR2 FYNNEI, per germline. CDR3 protein: CASRRNSLADTQYF. The CDR3 coding sequence is TGTGCCAGCAGACGGAATTCATTAGCAGATACGCAGTATTTT.

This chain connects TRBV28 to TRBJ1-1, with D unresolved. CDR3 size: 13 residues. Germline V CDR1 and CDR2: MDHEN, SYDVKM. Trimming took 3 bases from V and 3 from J, leaving 8 bases between them. The CDR3: CASSLPSYTEAFF. The DNA of the CDR3 is TGTGCCAGCAGTTTGCCAAGTTACACTGAAGCTTTCTTT.

The V and J genes are TRBV6-1 and TRBJ1-1; possible D gene TRBD1, 6 bases. The CDR3 has 15 amino acids. Trimming took 2 bases from V and 3 from J, leaving 13 bases between them. Germline loops: CDR1 MNHNS, CDR2 SASEGT. CDR3 sequence (DNA): TGTGCCAGCAGTGAACGACTACAGGGTGACACTGAAGCTTTCTTT. It codes for CASSERLQGDTEAFF.

The chain combines TRBV24-1 with TRBJ2-1, with 8 bases lining up with TRBD2. Germline V gene data show CDR1 as KGHDR and CDR2 as SFDVKD. The CDR3 extends over 17 amino acids. V gave up 4 bases and J gave up 3 bases; unmatched junction bases: 10. CDR3 DNA: TGTGCCACCAGTGAAGTAAGAAGCGGGAGTATCTACAATGAGCAGTTCTTC. As protein: CATSEVRSGSIYNEQFF.

This clone came up a few times. The chain uses TRBV28 and TRBJ1-6; TRBD1 is a possible D gene (5 bases). The germline CDR1 and CDR2 sequences are MDHEN and SYDVKM. V was pared by 5 bases and J by 14 bases, with 19 bases between. The CDR3 has 14 amino acids. CDR3 in amino acids: CASSQIRRQQALHF. For the CDR3, the DNA is TGTGCCAGCAGTCAAATCCGACGGCAACAGGCCCTCCACTTT. Looking up the rest from reference TRBV28 and TRBJ1-6 gives the full variable domain: DVKVTQSSRYLVKRTGEKVFLECVQDMDHENMFWYRQDPGLGLRLIYFSYDVKMKEKGDIPEGYSVSREKKERFSLILESASTNQTSMYLCASSQIRRQQALHFGNGTRLTVT.

The rearrangement links TRBV11-2 to TRBJ2-2; D call uncertain. V lost 1 base to trimming and J lost 8 bases, with 14 bases between them. Germline V gives CDR1 SGHAT, CDR2 FQNNGV. CDR3 length: 15 residues. CDR3 DNA sequence: TGTGCCAGCAGCTTAGTCCCTCCTCCCTCAGGGGAGCTGTTTTTT. Encoded protein: CASSLVPPPSGELFF.

The chain carries TRBV28 and TRBJ2-5, with 9 bases lining up with TRBD1. V was pared by 2 bases and J by 4 bases, with 2 bases of the junction left unmatched. The CDR3 is made up of 14 amino acids. Germline CDR1 reads MDHEN; CDR2 reads SYDVKM. CDR3 coding DNA: TGTGCCAGCAGTTTAAACAGGGGGCGAGAGACCCAGTACTTC. This codes for CASSLNRGRETQYF.

The genes are TRBV18 and TRBJ1-2, with 7 bases matching TRBD1. CDR1 is KGHSH, CDR2 LQKENI, per germline. Unmatched junction bases numbered 16, after V lost 5 bases and J lost 4 bases. CDR3 length: 17 residues. CDR3 DNA sequence: TGTGCCAGCTCAGAACAGGAGCTGGGACAGTCATCCTATGGCTACACCTTC. Translated: CASSEQELGQSSYGYTF.

V usage is TRBV4-1 and J usage is TRBJ2-5, with TRBD2 identical over 7 bases. CDR3 length equals 16 residues. Germline-derived CDR1 and CDR2 are MGHRA and YSYEKL. V was pared by 0 bases and J by 1 base, with 5 bases of the junction left unmatched. CDR3 region: CASSQDRGVVQETQYF. CDR3 coding DNA: TGCGCCAGCAGCCAAGATCGGGGGGTCGTCCAAGAGACCCAGTACTTC.

The V gene is TRBV30, the J gene TRBJ2-5; TRBD2 aligns across 8 bases. The CDR3 spans 14 residues. Germline values: CDR1 GTSNPN, CDR2 SVGIG (reference sequence). Germline trimming cut 0 bases from V and 2 bases from J; bases unmatched to any gene: 2. The CDR3 DNA reads as TGTGCCTGGAGTGTCGGGGGGGTTCAAGAGACCCAGTACTTC. Its protein product is CAWSVGGVQETQYF. Combining the CDR3 with reference TRBV30 and TRBJ2-5 gives the whole variable domain SQTIHQWPATLVQPVGSPLSLECTVEGTSNPNLYWYRQAAGRGLQLLFYSVGIGQISSEVPQNLSASRPQDRQFILSSKKLLLSDSGFYLCAWSVGGVQETQYFGPGTRLLVL.

The chain uses TRBV6-5 and TRBJ2-7; 9 bases match TRBD1. V dropped 6 bases and J dropped 3; count of bases not matched to a gene: 6. This CDR3 region has 14 residues. Germline V gives CDR1 MNHEY, CDR2 SVGAGI. The CDR3 protein is CASRETGGFYEQYF. CDR3 coding DNA: TGTGCCAGCAGAGAGACAGGGGGTTTCTACGAGCAGTACTTC.

The chain uses TRBV6-6 and TRBJ1-1, with D perhaps matching TRBD1 (5 bases). The CDR3 runs 14 residues. The V gene lost 7 bases and the J gene lost 6 bases, with 18 bases spanning the gap. Per germline, CDR1 MNHNY and CDR2 SVGAGI (reference sequence). CDR3 bases: TGTGCCAGCACCGAGGGACTCGGGCACGCTGAAGCTTTCTTT. This translates into CASTEGLGHAEAFF.

The rearrangement uses TRBV6-5 and TRBJ2-2, with D maybe TRBD2 (6 bases). CDR3 length: 14 amino acids. The germline V and J ends were trimmed by 9 bases and 1 base, with 12 bases remaining between them. Germline V CDR1 and CDR2: MNHEY, SVGAGI. DNA of the CDR3: TGTGCCAGTACCTGGGGAGGGAACACCGGGGAGCTGTTTTTT. Its translation is CASTWGGNTGELFF.

The gene calls are TRBV5-1 and TRBJ1-2; D not resolved. Trimming stripped 4 bases from V and 0 bases from J, with 16 bases between. The germline V gene encodes CDR1 SGHRS and CDR2 YFSETQ. This CDR3 has 16 residues. The CDR3 spells CASSPDSRGSNYGYTF. CDR3 in DNA: TGCGCCAGCAGCCCGGACTCGCGGGGTTCTAACTATGGCTACACCTTC.

V usage is TRBV2 and J usage is TRBJ1-2, with D possibly TRBD1 on 5 matching bases. This CDR3 comprises 12 residues. The germline V and J ends were trimmed by 5 bases and 4 bases, with 8 bases remaining between them. Germline values: CDR1 SNHLY, CDR2 FYNNEI. The CDR3 sequence: CASSRDVYGYTF. CDR3 in DNA: TGTGCCAGCAGTAGGGACGTCTATGGCTACACCTTC.

This chain joins TRBV29-1 and TRBJ2-5; D remains unclear. V lost 6 bases, J lost 0 bases, and 11 bases lay in between. The CDR3 length is 13 residues. Germline V gives CDR1 SQVTM, CDR2 ANQGSEA. DNA for the CDR3: TGCAGCGTCGGGCCCCAGTACCAAGAGACCCAGTACTTC. It codes for CSVGPQYQETQYF.

This clone was observed a few times. The chain is built from TRBV5-1 and TRBJ2-3; D may be TRBD1 (5 bases). V was cut by 0 bases and J by 0 bases, with 14 bases left in between. The CDR3 has 17 amino acids. CDR1 is SGHRS and CDR2 is YFSETQ in the germline V gene. CDR3 region: CASSLGSTAQSTDTQYF. For the CDR3, the DNA is TGCGCCAGCAGCTTGGGCTCGACAGCCCAAAGCACAGATACGCAGTATTTT.

This chain connects TRBV5-1 to TRBJ2-3; D is ambiguous. Germline V CDR1 and CDR2: SGHRS, YFSETQ. V was shortened by 2 bases and J by 7 bases, with 20 bases between the two germline ends. The CDR3 runs 16 residues. CDR3 loop: CASSFGILRPGNTQYF. The CDR3 DNA reads TGCGCCAGCAGCTTCGGAATATTGCGGCCTGGGAATACGCAGTATTTT. Looking up the rest from reference TRBV5-1 and TRBJ2-3 gives the full variable domain: KAGVTQTPRYLIKTRGQQVTLSCSPISGHRSVSWYQQTPGQGLQFLFEYFSETQRNKGNFPGRFSGRQFSNSRSEMNVSTLELGDSALYLCASSFGILRPGNTQYFGPGTRLTVL.

This sequence joins TRBV2 and TRBJ1-2; D is undetermined. This CDR3 has 13 amino acids. The V gene's germline CDR1 is SNHLY and CDR2 FYNNEI. V lost 2 bases, J lost 5 bases, and 9 bases lay in between. The CDR3 is CASSERLEYGYTF. CDR3 DNA: TGTGCCAGCAGTGAACGGCTTGAGTATGGCTACACCTTC.

The genes are TRBV3-1 (or the pseudogene TRBV3-2) and TRBJ2-5; D gene ambiguous. The CDR3 covers 13 residues. CDR1 LGHDT and CDR2 YNNKEL come from the germline V gene (reference sequence). V gave up 4 bases and J gave up 5 bases, with 11 bases separating them. CDR3 DNA sequence: TGTGCCAGCAGCCTCCTGAATGAGGAGACCCAGTACTTC. Translation: CASSLLNEETQYF.